These 9 T cell receptor beta chains came from one sample sequenced in a study of control samples from healthy donors and cancer patients. TCRdb's copy holds only in-frame clones and misses some; the assay was immunoSEQ multiplex PCR. The sample lists 45,000 to 60,000 clones; around 94% were seen once. Sequencing was performed on blood. Receptors originate from a man between 25 and 39 years old in good health.

CDR3 DNA sequence: TGCGCCAGCAGCAATATGACAGGGGGTCCCGGGGAGCTGTTTTTT. Translating it yields CASSNMTGGPGELFF. J is TRBJ2-2 and V is TRBV5-1; 9 bases are shared with TRBD1. Looked up from germline, CDR1 is SGHRS and CDR2 is YFSETQ. This CDR3 is 15 amino acids long. The V and J ends lost 4 bases and 6 bases, in that order; junction bases with no gene match: 7.

The chain uses TRBV14 and TRBJ2-1, with a possible D match to TRBD1 (6 bases). V was trimmed by 1 base and J by 10 bases, leaving 17 bases between them. The CDR3 loop spans 15 amino acids. From germline, CDR1 is SGHDN and CDR2 FVKESK. The CDR3 here is CASSQGARGGYEQFF. CDR3 DNA: TGTGCCAGCAGCCAAGGGGCCAGGGGCGGATACGAGCAGTTCTTC.

V and J are TRBV11-2 and TRBJ1-1; D call uncertain. Germline V gene sequence: CDR1 SGHAT, CDR2 FQNNGV. There are 12 residues in the CDR3. V was clipped by 8 bases and J by 0 bases, with 7 bases between them. This chain's CDR3 is CASAGMNTEAFF. The CDR3 DNA is TGTGCCAGCGCGGGAATGAACACTGAAGCTTTCTTT.

In nucleotides, the CDR3 is TGTGCCAGCAGTTCAAACTCAGGTCAGCCCCAGCATTTT. As protein: CASSSNSGQPQHF. The rearrangement links TRBV28 to TRBJ1-5, with D hard to call. The CDR3 contains 13 residues. Trimming left V 4 bases short and J 6 bases short, with 10 bases between. Germline assignment: CDR1 MDHEN and CDR2 SYDVKM.

This chain connects TRBV5-4 to TRBJ1-2; D is ambiguous. This CDR3 region has 14 residues. The germline V and J ends were trimmed by 0 bases and 2 bases, with 8 bases remaining between them. CDR1 and CDR2 from the germline V gene are SGHNT and YYREEE (reference sequence). In DNA, the CDR3 is TGTGCCAGCAGCTTGGCAACACAAAACTATGGCTACACCTTC. As protein: CASSLATQNYGYTF. The full variable domain, rest sourced from reference TRBV5-4 and TRBJ1-2, is ETGVTQSPTHLIKTRGQQVTLRCSSQSGHNTVSWYQQALGQGPQFIFQYYREEENGRGNFPPRFSGLQFPNYSSELNVNALELDDSALYLCASSLATQNYGYTFGSGTRLTVV.

This rearrangement joins TRBV9 to TRBJ1-6; 11 bases are a match to TRBD1. CDR3 length: 13 amino acids. Germline loops: CDR1 SGDLS, CDR2 YYNGEE. The V segment lost 5 bases and the J segment 9 bases; nucleotides outside the gene matches: 1. The CDR3 DNA follows: TGTGCCAGCAGGGGACAGGGGGGTTCACCCCTCCACTTT. Protein product: CASRGQGGSPLHF.

The V call is TRBV30, the J call TRBJ2-2; the D is unclear. V lost 0 bases to trimming and J lost 5 bases, with 10 bases between them. The germline CDR1 and CDR2 sequences are GTSNPN and SVGIG (reference sequence). There are 14 residues in the CDR3. CDR3 coding DNA: TGTGCCTGGAGTGTTGTATCCTATACCGGGGAGCTGTTTTTT. It specifies CAWSVVSYTGELFF. Filled out from reference TRBV30 and TRBJ2-2, the complete variable domain reads SQTIHQWPATLVQPVGSPLSLECTVEGTSNPNLYWYRQAAGRGLQLLFYSVGIGQISSEVPQNLSASRPQDRQFILSSKKLLLSDSGFYLCAWSVVSYTGELFFGEGSRLTVL.

The chain links TRBV30 to TRBJ2-7, with D unresolved. From germline, CDR1 is GTSNPN and CDR2 SVGIG (reference sequence). Trimming cost V 7 bases and J 0 bases, with 10 bases left between them. There are 12 residues in the CDR3. CDR3 sequence (DNA): TGTGCCTTCCAGGAATACTCCTACGAGCAGTACTTC. This translates into CAFQEYSYEQYF. The variable domain in full, with the rest retrieved from reference TRBV30 and TRBJ2-7, is SQTIHQWPATLVQPVGSPLSLECTVEGTSNPNLYWYRQAAGRGLQLLFYSVGIGQISSEVPQNLSASRPQDRQFILSSKKLLLSDSGFYLCAFQEYSYEQYFGPGTRLTVT.

The V and J genes are TRBV29-1 and TRBJ1-1; D unresolved. CDR1 is SQVTM, CDR2 ANQGSEA, per germline. The CDR3 extends over 13 amino acids. V lost 7 bases, J lost 4 bases, and 16 bases lay in between. The CDR3 sequence is CSARTDLATEAFF. The CDR3 nucleotides read TGCAGCGCCCGGACCGACTTAGCCACTGAAGCTTTCTTT.